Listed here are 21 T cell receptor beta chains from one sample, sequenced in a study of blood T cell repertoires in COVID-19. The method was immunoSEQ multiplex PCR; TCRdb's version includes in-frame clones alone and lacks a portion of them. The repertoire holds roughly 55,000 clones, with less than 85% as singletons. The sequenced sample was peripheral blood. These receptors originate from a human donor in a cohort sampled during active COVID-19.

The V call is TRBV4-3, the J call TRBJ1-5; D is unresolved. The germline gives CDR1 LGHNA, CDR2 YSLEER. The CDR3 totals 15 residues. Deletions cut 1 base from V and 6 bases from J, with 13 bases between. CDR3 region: CASSQGQEGGQPQHF. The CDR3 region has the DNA TGCGCCAGCAGCCAAGGTCAGGAGGGTGGTCAGCCCCAGCATTTT.

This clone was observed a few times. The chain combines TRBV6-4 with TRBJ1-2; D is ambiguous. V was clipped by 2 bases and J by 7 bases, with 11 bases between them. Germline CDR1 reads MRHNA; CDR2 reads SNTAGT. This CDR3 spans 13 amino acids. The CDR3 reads CASSDREGFGYTF. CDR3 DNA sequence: TGTGCCAGCAGTGACAGGGAGGGATTTGGCTACACCTTC.

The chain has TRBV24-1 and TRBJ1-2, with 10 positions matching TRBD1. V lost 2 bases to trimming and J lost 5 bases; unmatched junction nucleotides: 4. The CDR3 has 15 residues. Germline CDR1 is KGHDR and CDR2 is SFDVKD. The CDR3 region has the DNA TGTGCCACCAGTGATTGGACAGGGGGACGGTATGGCTACACCTTC. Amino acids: CATSDWTGGRYGYTF.

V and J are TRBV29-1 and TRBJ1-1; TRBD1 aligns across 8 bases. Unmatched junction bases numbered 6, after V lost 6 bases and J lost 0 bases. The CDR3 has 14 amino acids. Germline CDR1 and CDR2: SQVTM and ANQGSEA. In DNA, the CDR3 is TGCAGCGTCCTCGGGACAGGCTTGAACACTGAAGCTTTCTTT. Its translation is CSVLGTGLNTEAFF.

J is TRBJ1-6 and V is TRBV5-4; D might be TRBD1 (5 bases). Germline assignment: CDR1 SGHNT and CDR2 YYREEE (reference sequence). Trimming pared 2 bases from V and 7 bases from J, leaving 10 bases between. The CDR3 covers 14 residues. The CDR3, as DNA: TGTGCCAGCAGCTTCGGACGGACAAATTCACCCCTCCACTTT. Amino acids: CASSFGRTNSPLHF.

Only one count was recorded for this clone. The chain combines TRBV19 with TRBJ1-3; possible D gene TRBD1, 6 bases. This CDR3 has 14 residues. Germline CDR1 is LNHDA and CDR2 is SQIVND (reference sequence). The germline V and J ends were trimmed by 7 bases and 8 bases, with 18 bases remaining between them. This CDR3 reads CASMGLRWTDTIYF. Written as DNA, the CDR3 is TGTGCCAGTATGGGCCTCAGATGGACAGACACCATATATTTT.

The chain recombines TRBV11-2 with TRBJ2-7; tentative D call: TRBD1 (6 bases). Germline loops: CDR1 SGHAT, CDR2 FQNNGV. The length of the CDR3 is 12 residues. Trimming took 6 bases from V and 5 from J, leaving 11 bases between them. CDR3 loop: CASSNRAHEQYF. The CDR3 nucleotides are TGTGCCAGCAGTAACAGGGCCCACGAGCAGTACTTC.

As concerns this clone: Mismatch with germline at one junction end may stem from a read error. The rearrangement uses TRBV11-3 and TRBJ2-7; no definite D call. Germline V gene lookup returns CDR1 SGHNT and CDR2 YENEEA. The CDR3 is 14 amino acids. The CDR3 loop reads CASSLGSNSDEQYF. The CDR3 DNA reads TGTGCCAGCAGCTTAGGGTCAAACTCCGACGAGCAGTACTTC.

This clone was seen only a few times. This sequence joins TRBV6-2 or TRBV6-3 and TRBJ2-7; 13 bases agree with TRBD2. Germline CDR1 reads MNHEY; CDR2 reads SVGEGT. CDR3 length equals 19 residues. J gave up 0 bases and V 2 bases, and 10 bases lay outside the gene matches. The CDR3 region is CASSYPLGTSGMSSYEQYF. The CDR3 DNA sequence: TGTGCCAGCAGTTACCCCTTGGGGACTAGCGGGATGAGCTCCTACGAGCAGTACTTC.

CDR3 loop: CASSLGRGSVGEYF. The CDR3 DNA reads as TGTGCCAGCAGCTTGGGTCGTGGGAGCGTGGGAGAGTACTTC. This chain connects TRBV5-4 to TRBJ2-7; perhaps TRBD2 as D (5 bases). Trimming pared 0 bases from V and 11 bases from J, leaving 18 bases between. Germline V gene lookup returns CDR1 SGHNT and CDR2 YYREEE (reference sequence). The CDR3 covers 14 residues.

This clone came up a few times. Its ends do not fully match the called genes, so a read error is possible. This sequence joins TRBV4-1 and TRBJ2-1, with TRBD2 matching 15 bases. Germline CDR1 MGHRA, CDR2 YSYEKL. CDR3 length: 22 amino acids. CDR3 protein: CASSQEWPPGLAGGPVYDEQFF. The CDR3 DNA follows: TGCGCCAGCAGCCAAGAGTGGCCCCCCGGACTAGCGGGAGGGCCGGTCTACGATGAGCAGTTCTTC.

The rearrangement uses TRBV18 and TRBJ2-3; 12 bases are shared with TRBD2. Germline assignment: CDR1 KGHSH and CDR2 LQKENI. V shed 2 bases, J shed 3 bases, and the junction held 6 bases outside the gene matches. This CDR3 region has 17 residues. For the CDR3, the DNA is TGTGCCAGCTCACCAAGCCTAGGGACTAGCGGGACAGATACGCAGTATTTT. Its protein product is CASSPSLGTSGTDTQYF.

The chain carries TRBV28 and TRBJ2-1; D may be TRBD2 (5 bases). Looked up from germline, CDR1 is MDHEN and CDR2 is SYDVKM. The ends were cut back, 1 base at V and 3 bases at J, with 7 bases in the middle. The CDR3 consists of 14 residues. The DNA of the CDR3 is TGTGCCAGCAGTTTATCGGGAAACTACAATGAGCAGTTCTTC. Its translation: CASSLSGNYNEQFF. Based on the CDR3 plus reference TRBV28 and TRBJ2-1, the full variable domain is DVKVTQSSRYLVKRTGEKVFLECVQDMDHENMFWYRQDPGLGLRLIYFSYDVKMKEKGDIPEGYSVSREKKERFSLILESASTNQTSMYLCASSLSGNYNEQFFGPGTRLTVL.

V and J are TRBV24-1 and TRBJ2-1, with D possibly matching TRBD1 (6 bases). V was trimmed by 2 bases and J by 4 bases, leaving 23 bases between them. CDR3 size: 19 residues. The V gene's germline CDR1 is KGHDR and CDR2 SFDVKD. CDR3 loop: CATSDWTFPGTQFYNEQFF. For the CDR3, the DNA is TGTGCCACCAGTGATTGGACTTTTCCCGGGACACAGTTTTACAATGAGCAGTTCTTC.

CDR3 sequence: CATSSDWTSEQFF. As DNA, the CDR3 is TGTGCCACCAGCAGCGACTGGACAAGCGAGCAGTTCTTC. The chain links TRBV15 to TRBJ2-1; a possible D gene is TRBD1 (5 bases). Germline assignment: CDR1 LNHNV and CDR2 YYDKDF (reference sequence). The CDR3 contains 13 residues. Trimming cost V 3 bases and J 10 bases, with 13 bases left between them.

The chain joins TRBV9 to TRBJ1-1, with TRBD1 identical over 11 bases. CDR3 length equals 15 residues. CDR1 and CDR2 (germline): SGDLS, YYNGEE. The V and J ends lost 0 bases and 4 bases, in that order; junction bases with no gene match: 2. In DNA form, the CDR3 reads TGTGCCAGCAGCGTAGGGGACAGGGGGACCACTGAAGCTTTCTTT. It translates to CASSVGDRGTTEAFF.

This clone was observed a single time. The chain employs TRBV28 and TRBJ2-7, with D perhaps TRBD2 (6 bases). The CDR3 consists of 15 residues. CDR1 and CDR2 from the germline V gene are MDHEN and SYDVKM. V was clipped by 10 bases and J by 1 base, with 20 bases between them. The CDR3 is CATSETGRSSYEQYF. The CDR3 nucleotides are TGTGCCACCAGCGAAACCGGGAGATCATCCTACGAGCAGTACTTC.

The CDR3 protein is CSVDPLAYNEQFF. The DNA for the CDR3 is TGCAGCGTTGATCCGCTAGCCTACAATGAGCAGTTCTTC. The J gene is TRBJ2-1, the V gene TRBV29-1; D call uncertain. In germline, CDR1 is SQVTM, CDR2 ANQGSEA. The CDR3 consists of 13 residues. V was shortened by 3 bases and J by 2 bases, with 8 bases between the two germline ends.

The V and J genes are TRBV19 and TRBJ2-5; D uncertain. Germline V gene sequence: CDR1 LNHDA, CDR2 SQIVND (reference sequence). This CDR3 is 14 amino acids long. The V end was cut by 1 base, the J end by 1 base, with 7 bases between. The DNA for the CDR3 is TGTGCCAGTAGTATAGGAGGAACCCAAGAGACCCAGTACTTC. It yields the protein CASSIGGTQETQYF.

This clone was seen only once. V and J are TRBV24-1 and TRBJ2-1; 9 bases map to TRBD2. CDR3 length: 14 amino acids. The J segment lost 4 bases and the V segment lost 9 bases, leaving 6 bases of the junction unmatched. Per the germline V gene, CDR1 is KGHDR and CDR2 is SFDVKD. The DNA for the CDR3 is TGTGCCACCTGGACTAGCGTTTATTACAATGAGCAGTTCTTC. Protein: CATWTSVYYNEQFF.

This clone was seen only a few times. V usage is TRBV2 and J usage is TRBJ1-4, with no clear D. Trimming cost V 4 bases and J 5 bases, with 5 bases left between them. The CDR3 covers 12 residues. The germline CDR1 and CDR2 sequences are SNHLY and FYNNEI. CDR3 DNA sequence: TGTGCCAGCAGTGTCCTGAATGAAAAACTGTTTTTT. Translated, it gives CASSVLNEKLFF. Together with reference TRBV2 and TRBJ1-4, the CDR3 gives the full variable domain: EPEVTQTPSHQVTQMGQEVILRCVPISNHLYFYWYRQILGQKVEFLVSFYNNEISEKSEIFDDQFSVERPDGSNFTLKIRSTKLEDSAMYFCASSVLNEKLFFGSGTQLSVL.